One sample yielded the 31 T cell receptor beta chains listed below, sequenced in a study of T-cell memory formation after mild COVID-19. TCRdb reprocessed the 5' RACE reads with MiXCR, giving one entry per CDR3 protein. Of roughly 110,000 distinct CDR3 sequences detected, over 20% appear once; the ten largest clones hold approximately 40%. The sample consisted of PBMCs or a T cell subset sorted from them (not recorded which). These receptors came from a young man who had mild COVID-19 (a few samples of this study predate the infection). Cell type and time point are not known.

This clonotype was observed a few times. CDR3 residues: CASSLNRAGNQPQHF. The CDR3 DNA is TGTGCCAGCAGTCTAAACAGGGCTGGCAATCAGCCCCAGCATTTT. The chain links TRBV12-3 or TRBV12-4 to TRBJ1-5; tentative D call: TRBD1 (6 bases). Trimming removed 5 bases at V and 2 bases at J, with 13 bases between. This CDR3 has 15 amino acids.

The chain recombines TRBV5-1 with TRBJ2-7, with D possibly called TRBD1 or TRBD2 (5 bases each). Germline V lookup: CDR1 SGHRS, CDR2 YFSETQ. The V end was cut by 0 bases, the J end by 1 base, with 11 bases between. The CDR3 is made up of 15 amino acids. The CDR3 loop is CASSLGTEGSYEQYF. The CDR3 DNA reads TGCGCCAGCAGCTTGGGGACCGAGGGGTCCTACGAGCAGTACTTC.

This clonotype has more than one count but fewer than ten. The CDR3 here is CAISQEGETQYF. In DNA, the CDR3 is TGTGCCATCAGTCAGGAGGGCGAGACCCAGTACTTC. This rearrangement joins TRBV10-3 to TRBJ2-5, with D maybe TRBD2 (6 bases). The CDR3 length is 12 residues. Trimming left V 5 bases short and J 5 bases short, with 9 bases between. Germline CDR1 ENHRY, CDR2 SYGVKD.

This clonotype has just a few counts. The rearrangement joins TRBV4-3 to TRBJ2-6; D gene ambiguous. Germline V gives CDR1 LGHNA, CDR2 YSLEER. CDR3 length equals 17 residues. Trimming removed 2 bases at V and 0 bases at J, with 11 bases between. CDR3: CASSQSAKGSGANVLTF. In DNA form, the CDR3 reads TGCGCCAGCAGCCAATCAGCGAAAGGCTCTGGGGCCAACGTCCTGACTTTC.

This clonotype was detected only a few times. The rearrangement links TRBV11-2 to TRBJ2-3, with TRBD2 identical over 8 bases. CDR3 length: 17 amino acids. The germline gives CDR1 SGHAT, CDR2 FQNNGV. V shed 6 bases and J 2 bases; nucleotides not matched to a gene: 13. CDR3 loop: CASRPPPRGGITDTQYF. Here the CDR3 DNA reads TGTGCCAGCAGGCCCCCTCCCCGCGGGGGGATCACAGATACGCAGTATTTT.

In this sample, this clonotype turned up a few times. V and J are TRBV9 and TRBJ2-1; D remains unclear. The CDR3 contains 16 residues. Looked up from germline, CDR1 is SGDLS and CDR2 is YYNGEE. V was clipped by 2 bases and J by 6 bases, with 18 bases between them. The CDR3 region is CASSVETGVVGNEQFF. As DNA, the CDR3 is TGTGCCAGCAGCGTGGAAACGGGCGTCGTCGGCAATGAGCAGTTCTTC.

This clonotype has just a few counts. The chain links TRBV5-1 to TRBJ2-5; the D is unclear. Germline V gene lookup returns CDR1 SGHRS and CDR2 YFSETQ. V lost 6 bases, J lost 5 bases, and 23 bases lay in between. The CDR3 covers 16 residues. This chain's CDR3 is CASTLRLASAKETQYF. For the CDR3, the DNA is TGCGCCAGCACCCTCCGGTTGGCGTCCGCCAAGGAGACCCAGTACTTC.

This clonotype was counted only a few times. The chain joins TRBV5-4 to TRBJ2-2; 12 bases are shared with TRBD1. The CDR3 is 16 amino acids. The junction had 7 bases not matched to a gene; V was cut back by 3 bases and J by 7 bases. Germline values: CDR1 SGHNT, CDR2 YYREEE (reference sequence). The CDR3 reads CASSSRDRGLNGELFF. CDR3 DNA: TGTGCCAGCAGCTCTCGGGACAGGGGGCTTAACGGGGAGCTGTTTTTT. Full variable domain (outside the CDR3, taken from reference TRBV5-4 and TRBJ2-2): ETGVTQSPTHLIKTRGQQVTLRCSSQSGHNTVSWYQQALGQGPQFIFQYYREEENGRGNFPPRFSGLQFPNYSSELNVNALELDDSALYLCASSSRDRGLNGELFFGEGSRLTVL.

The chain is built from TRBV9 and TRBJ2-3, with D possibly TRBD1 on 5 matching bases. Germline lookup yields CDR1 SGDLS and CDR2 YYNGEE. V was cut by 3 bases and J by 7 bases, with 6 bases left in between. This CDR3 is 11 amino acids long. This chain's CDR3 is CASSEGYTQYF. For the CDR3, the DNA is TGTGCCAGCAGCGAGGGGTATACGCAGTATTTT.

The V and J genes are TRBV29-1 and TRBJ2-3; the D call may be TRBD1 or TRBD2 (6 bases each). CDR1 and CDR2 from the germline V gene are SQVTM and ANQGSEA. The CDR3 loop spans 12 amino acids. Trimming removed 7 bases at V and 3 bases at J, with 11 bases between. The DNA for the CDR3 is TGCAGCGGTGGAGGGGGAACAGATACGCAGTATTTT. It translates to CSGGGGTDTQYF.

Only a few counts were recorded for this clonotype. The chain uses TRBV7-2 and TRBJ2-3; D gene unclear. Germline V lookup: CDR1 SGHTA, CDR2 FQGNSA. This CDR3 has 14 amino acids. Trimming pared 1 base from V and 2 bases from J, leaving 7 bases between. The CDR3 spells CASSLGLDTDTQYF. DNA for the CDR3: TGTGCCAGCAGCTTAGGGCTAGACACAGATACGCAGTATTTT.

This clonotype was picked up a small number of times. The V and J genes are TRBV2 and TRBJ2-3, with D uncertain. The germline gives CDR1 SNHLY, CDR2 FYNNEI. V lost 2 bases and J lost 8, with 5 bases in between. This CDR3 spans 11 amino acids. This chain's CDR3 is CASSEHVTQYF. As DNA, the CDR3 is TGTGCCAGCAGTGAACACGTTACGCAGTATTTT.

The gene calls are TRBV2 and TRBJ2-7; D is ambiguous. In germline, CDR1 is SNHLY, CDR2 FYNNEI. This CDR3 comprises 13 residues. V lost 5 bases to trimming and J lost 4 bases, with 12 bases between them. The CDR3: CASSIPVGYEQYF. DNA of the CDR3: TGTGCCAGCAGTATCCCGGTCGGGTACGAGCAGTACTTC.

This clonotype has more than one count but fewer than ten. The chain uses TRBV4-2 and TRBJ2-1, with 10 positions matching TRBD2. With V trimmed by 0 bases and J by 3 bases, 14 bases remained unmatched. Germline CDR1 reads LGHNA; CDR2 reads YNFKEQ. The CDR3 runs 20 residues. The CDR3 region has the DNA TGTGCCAGCAGCCAAGAAGGGCCAGCTAGCGGGGGATCCTTCTACAATGAGCAGTTCTTC. This sequence encodes CASSQEGPASGGSFYNEQFF.

This clonotype was seen repeatedly, ten times or more. J is TRBJ2-1 and V is TRBV5-1; maybe TRBD1 (5 bases). Germline V gene lookup returns CDR1 SGHRS and CDR2 YFSETQ. The V and J ends lost 2 bases and 3 bases respectively, with 9 bases between them. This CDR3 has 14 amino acids. The CDR3 here is CASSFAGNYNEQFF. The CDR3 nucleotides are TGCGCCAGCAGCTTCGCAGGGAACTACAATGAGCAGTTCTTC. Combining the CDR3 with reference TRBV5-1 and TRBJ2-1 gives the whole variable domain KAGVTQTPRYLIKTRGQQVTLSCSPISGHRSVSWYQQTPGQGLQFLFEYFSETQRNKGNFPGRFSGRQFSNSRSEMNVSTLELGDSALYLCASSFAGNYNEQFFGPGTRLTVL.

This clonotype has more than one count but fewer than ten. The V and J genes are TRBV7-2 and TRBJ2-7; D uncertain. The CDR3 loop spans 11 amino acids. Germline CDR1 SGHTA, CDR2 FQGNSA. V lost 5 bases, J lost 2 bases, and 4 bases lay in between. This CDR3 reads CASSITYEQYF. CDR3 DNA sequence: TGTGCCAGCAGCATTACCTACGAGCAGTACTTC.

The chain uses TRBV20-1 and TRBJ1-1; possibly TRBD1 for D (5 bases). The CDR3 has 14 residues. Germline loops: CDR1 DFQATT, CDR2 SNEGSKA (reference sequence). The ends were cut back, 0 bases at V and 6 bases at J, with 14 bases in the middle. The DNA of the CDR3 is TGCAGTGCTAGAGATCCGGCAACAGGTCCTGAAGCTTTCTTT. This encodes CSARDPATGPEAFF.

The J gene is TRBJ2-1, the V gene TRBV6-1, with 10 bases lining up with TRBD1. From germline, CDR1 is MNHNS and CDR2 SASEGT. The CDR3 has 14 amino acids. Trimming removed 1 base from V and 6 bases from J; junction bases left unmatched: 0. The CDR3 DNA sequence: TGTGCCAGCAGTGAAGGGACAGGGGGCAATGAGCAGTTCTTC. It codes for CASSEGTGGNEQFF.

This clonotype was counted between two and nine times. The chain recombines TRBV7-9 with TRBJ1-5; no clear D gene. V gave up 3 bases and J gave up 6 bases, with 6 bases separating them. CDR3 length: 12 residues. Germline V gene data show CDR1 as SEHNR and CDR2 as FQNEAQ (reference sequence). DNA of the CDR3: TGTGCCAGCAGCTTTGGTCCTCAGCCCCAGCATTTT. It specifies CASSFGPQPQHF.

The gene calls are TRBV7-6 and TRBJ1-2, with D maybe TRBD1 (5 bases). Germline CDR1 is SGHVS and CDR2 is FNYEAQ. V lost 3 bases to trimming and J lost 6 bases, with 8 bases between them. The CDR3 runs to 12 residues. CDR3 coding DNA: TGTGCCAGCAGCTTTGGAGGGGATGGCTACACCTTC. Protein sequence: CASSFGGDGYTF.

This rearrangement joins TRBV6-5 to TRBJ2-5, with D hard to call. In germline, CDR1 is MNHEY, CDR2 SVGAGI. The CDR3 spans 15 residues. V was shortened by 0 bases and J by 5 bases, with 13 bases between the two germline ends. CDR3 in amino acids: CASSYSPSLRETQYF. The DNA of the CDR3 is TGTGCCAGCAGTTACTCTCCCTCACTCCGGGAGACCCAGTACTTC.

Only a few counts were recorded for this clonotype. The chain employs TRBV12-3 or TRBV12-4 and TRBJ2-1; D possibly corresponds to TRBD2 (6 bases). Trimming shortened V by 2 bases and J by 2 bases, and 16 bases separated the two germline ends. CDR3 length: 17 amino acids. CDR3 region: CASSLSFGGSPYNEQFF. The DNA of the CDR3 is TGTGCCAGCAGTTTAAGTTTCGGGGGTTCTCCCTACAATGAGCAGTTCTTC.

This clonotype came up many times. The chain recombines TRBV12-3 or TRBV12-4 with TRBJ2-3; perhaps TRBD1 as D (6 bases). The CDR3 runs to 15 residues. V was shortened by 1 base and J by 3 bases, with 11 bases between the two germline ends. The CDR3, as DNA: TGTGCCAGCAGTTTAGTAGGGGGTGGAACAGATACGCAGTATTTT. Amino acids: CASSLVGGGTDTQYF.

This clonotype was detected only a few times. The gene calls are TRBV4-1 and TRBJ1-3; no reliable D call. Germline-derived CDR1 and CDR2 are MGHRA and YSYEKL. CDR3 length: 16 amino acids. V lost 4 bases and J 0 bases, leaving 13 bases between the germline ends. This chain's CDR3 is CASSRLITASGNTIYF. The CDR3 DNA follows: TGCGCCAGCAGCCGCCTTATTACTGCCTCTGGAAACACCATATATTTT.

This chain uses TRBV11-2 with TRBJ1-3, with D hard to call. V lost 5 bases and J lost 0, with 11 bases in between. This CDR3 comprises 15 residues. From germline, CDR1 is SGHAT and CDR2 FQNNGV. CDR3 DNA sequence: TGTGCCAGCAGCCTAGGACGGATCTCTGGAAACACCATATATTTT. Its protein product is CASSLGRISGNTIYF.

This chain connects TRBV6-5 to TRBJ2-7; TRBD1 is a possible D gene (6 bases). This CDR3 is built from 15 residues. Germline values: CDR1 MNHEY, CDR2 SVGAGI. V lost 4 bases and J 2 bases, leaving 15 bases between the germline ends. The CDR3 coding sequence is TGTGCCAGCAGTTTTGCGGCAGGGGCTGCCTACGAGCAGTACTTC. This gives the protein CASSFAAGAAYEQYF.

This clonotype showed up just a few times. The rearrangement joins TRBV7-2 to TRBJ2-5; D is undetermined. The CDR3 loop spans 10 amino acids. V gave up 5 bases and J gave up 11 bases, with 9 bases separating them. The V gene's germline CDR1 is SGHTA and CDR2 FQGNSA. CDR3 bases: TGTGCCAGCAGCCGATTCAAGCAGTACTTC. Protein sequence: CASSRFKQYF.

This clonotype was seen ten or more times. The chain employs TRBV4-1 and TRBJ1-5; D unclear. This CDR3 is built from 15 residues. V was trimmed by 3 bases and J by 0 bases, leaving 9 bases between them. CDR1 and CDR2 from the germline V gene are MGHRA and YSYEKL. The CDR3 is CASSQRHVSNQPQHF. The CDR3 DNA follows: TGCGCCAGCAGCCAGAGACACGTTAGCAATCAGCCCCAGCATTTT.

This sequence joins TRBV7-9 and TRBJ2-1, with D perhaps given as TRBD1 or TRBD2 (5 bases each). Trimming stripped 2 bases from V and 8 bases from J, with 7 bases between. Germline values: CDR1 SEHNR, CDR2 FQNEAQ (reference sequence). The CDR3 loop spans 12 amino acids. CDR3 protein: CASSLLGHEQFF. The CDR3 nucleotides read TGTGCCAGCAGCTTACTGGGACATGAGCAGTTCTTC.

This chain joins TRBV4-1 and TRBJ2-3; D might be TRBD1 (6 bases). The CDR3 loop spans 17 amino acids. The ends were cut back, 1 base at V and 4 bases at J, with 18 bases in the middle. From germline, CDR1 is MGHRA and CDR2 YSYEKL. The CDR3 DNA reads TGCGCCAGCAGCCAAGTGGGGGCAGGGTCGGCGGCAGATACGCAGTATTTT. It translates to CASSQVGAGSAADTQYF.

The V and J genes are TRBV12-3 or TRBV12-4 and TRBJ2-1; no clear D. This CDR3 has 12 residues. Deletions cut 3 bases from V and 7 bases from J, with 7 bases between. The CDR3 loop is CASSFLRNEQFF. CDR3 nucleotide sequence: TGTGCCAGCAGTTTTCTCCGAAATGAGCAGTTCTTC.